The clone carrying this T cell receptor beta chain was seen just once. Its antigen is currently unknown. Regarding treatment: oral pan-JAK inhibitor, 5-10 mg twice daily. The sample originates from a study of CD8+ T cells in alopecia areata. Looking at the study overall: Administration of oral tofacitinib to treated patients was at 5 to 10 mg twice daily. The study gave tofacitinib for 6 to 18 months, then 6 months off drug.

Broader study findings: While tofacitinib was given, many expanded lesional clones persisted in scalp and blood.

RNA, once extracted, was reverse transcribed into cDNA for use as the sequencing template. Profiling relied on immunoSEQ multiplex PCR, and the TCRdb table lists in-frame clones only, not all of them. The repertoire holds more than 200,000 clones, with more than 55% as singletons. From germline, CDR1 is SGHNT and CDR2 YYREEE (reference sequence). With 4 bases clipped from V and 4 bases from J, the junction kept 10 bases outside the gene matches. The CDR3 spans 16 residues. The starting material was CD4+ T cells sorted from blood, obtained around week 46, from a patient treated with tofacitinib. The V call is TRBV5-4, the J call TRBJ2-1, with TRBD2 matching 8 bases. The sequence was collected from a human donor with alopecia areata. The CDR3 sequence: CASSHGNGGAYNEQFF. Here the CDR3 DNA reads TGTGCCAGCAGCCATGGGAACGGGGGGGCTTACAATGAGCAGTTCTTC.